These 29 T cell receptor beta chains were sequenced from one sample in a study of cytomegalovirus exposure and HLA in healthy donors. The PCR had 60 Vbeta and 13 Jbeta primers. Some clones are missing from TCRdb's copy, which holds only in-frame ones; the method was immunoSEQ multiplex PCR. Of approximately 150,000 clones in the sample, roughly four fifths are singletons; the top ten hold approximately 11%. The specimen sequenced was PBMCs. The receptors shown here come from a man aged 50 to 59 in good health and CMV-seropositive.

The V call is TRBV28, the J call TRBJ2-7; D possibly corresponds to TRBD2 (6 bases). Germline CDR1 and CDR2: MDHEN and SYDVKM. This CDR3 spans 16 amino acids. The germline V and J ends were trimmed by 1 base and 0 bases, with 13 bases remaining between them. The CDR3 DNA follows: TGTGCCAGCAGTTTATCCGGGACTCGGGCCTCCTACGAGCAGTACTTC. Encoded protein: CASSLSGTRASYEQYF.

This clone was observed a single time. The chain is built from TRBV4-2 and TRBJ1-5, with D tentatively TRBD1 (6 bases). CDR1 LGHNA and CDR2 YNFKEQ come from the germline V gene. V dropped 0 bases and J dropped 5 bases, with 11 bases sitting between them. This CDR3 contains 15 residues. CDR3 DNA: TGTGCCAGCAGCCAAGAACAGGGACAATATCAGCCCCAGCATTTT. This gives the protein CASSQEQGQYQPQHF.

The chain has TRBV7-9 and TRBJ2-1; D is perhaps TRBD2 (5 bases). V lost 1 base and J 7 bases, leaving 8 bases between the germline ends. The CDR3 has 13 amino acids. Germline loops: CDR1 SEHNR, CDR2 FQNEAQ (reference sequence). CDR3 coding DNA: TGTGCCAGCAGCTTAGTAGAGGGTAATGAGCAGTTCTTC. This sequence encodes CASSLVEGNEQFF.

Here the CDR3 DNA reads TGTGCCAGCAGCAGCGGGACATACAACGTCCTGACTTTC. It translates to CASSSGTYNVLTF. The gene calls are TRBV5-6 and TRBJ2-6; TRBD2 might be the D (7 bases). CDR1 SGHDT and CDR2 YYEEEE come from the germline V gene. Trimming took off 4 bases at V and 9 bases at J, with 11 bases between the two ends. This CDR3 has 13 amino acids.

CDR3 protein: CAWSGTGAGYEQYF. In DNA, the CDR3 is TGTGCCTGGAGTGGGACAGGGGCGGGCTACGAGCAGTACTTC. The chain has TRBV30 and TRBJ2-7; 9 bases match TRBD1. The V segment lost 1 base and the J segment 3 bases; nucleotides outside the gene matches: 4. This CDR3 contains 14 residues. Germline CDR1 GTSNPN, CDR2 SVGIG (reference sequence).

The V and J genes are TRBV6-5 and TRBJ1-5; D ambiguous. V dropped 1 base and J dropped 9 bases, with 7 bases sitting between them. CDR1 is MNHEY and CDR2 is SVGAGI in the germline V gene. This CDR3 has 12 residues. Here the CDR3 DNA reads TGTGCCAGCAGTTACTTGGCAGGGCCCCAGCATTTT. It translates to CASSYLAGPQHF.

The gene calls are TRBV6-5 and TRBJ1-2; the D gene is possibly TRBD1 (5 bases). CDR1 is MNHEY and CDR2 is SVGAGI in the germline V gene. Trimming took 6 bases from V and 6 from J, leaving 11 bases between them. This CDR3 spans 12 amino acids. CDR3: CASRTGEDGYTF. The CDR3 nucleotides are TGTGCCAGCAGAACAGGCGAGGATGGCTACACCTTC.

This clone was observed once. The chain joins TRBV6-4 to TRBJ1-1; TRBD1 matches 7 bases. In germline, CDR1 is MRHNA, CDR2 SNTAGT. This CDR3 contains 15 residues. Unmatched junction bases numbered 11, after V lost 5 bases and J lost 5 bases. The CDR3 bases are TGTGCCAGCAGTCCTTCGGGACAGCGGGGGACTGAAGCTTTCTTT. Translating gives CASSPSGQRGTEAFF.

The gene calls are TRBV9 and TRBJ1-5; a weak D match, TRBD1 (6 bases). This CDR3 has 14 residues. Per germline, CDR1 SGDLS and CDR2 YYNGEE. Trimming removed 3 bases at V and 4 bases at J, with 11 bases between. CDR3 sequence: CASSATGRNQPQHF. The CDR3 nucleotides are TGTGCCAGCAGCGCTACAGGGAGAAATCAGCCCCAGCATTTT.

The chain couples TRBV7-3 to TRBJ2-1; 7 positions agree with TRBD2. The CDR3 spans 14 residues. Germline CDR1 SGHTA, CDR2 FQGTGA. V gave up 5 bases and J gave up 5 bases; unmatched junction bases: 6. The CDR3, as DNA: TGTGCCAGCAGCCGCCGGACTAGAAACAATGAGCAGTTCTTC. Translation: CASSRRTRNNEQFF. The full variable domain, with the rest looked up from reference TRBV7-3 and TRBJ2-1, is GAGVSQTPSNKVTEKGKYVELRCDPISGHTALYWYRQSLGQGPEFLIYFQGTGAADDSGLPNDRFFAVRPEGSVSTLKIQRTERGDSAVYLCASSRRTRNNEQFFGPGTRLTVL.

The chain has TRBV30 and TRBJ2-2, with 8 nucleotides matching TRBD1. Trimming cost V 4 bases and J 6 bases; bases outside gene matches: 13. Germline CDR1 reads GTSNPN; CDR2 reads SVGIG (reference sequence). There are 16 residues in the CDR3. CDR3 amino acids: CAWNPPAGGSSGELFF. The CDR3 DNA follows: TGTGCCTGGAACCCCCCAGCAGGGGGCTCTTCCGGGGAGCTGTTTTTT.

This chain joins TRBV9 and TRBJ2-5; TRBD2 agrees at 7 bases. Germline V gene sequence: CDR1 SGDLS, CDR2 YYNGEE. V lost 0 bases to trimming and J lost 3 bases; unmatched junction nucleotides: 5. This CDR3 is built from 15 residues. CDR3 residues: CASSVVGGREETQYF. The CDR3 DNA follows: TGTGCCAGCAGCGTAGTGGGAGGGCGGGAAGAGACCCAGTACTTC.

This clone occurred once. The same CDR3 arises from other DNA sequences in this sample as well. The genes are TRBV9 and TRBJ2-2; 7 positions match TRBD2. This CDR3 spans 15 amino acids. CDR1 is SGDLS, CDR2 YYNGEE, per germline. V lost 4 bases, J lost 0 bases, and 3 bases stayed unmatched. The CDR3 here is CASSPSGTNTGELFF. DNA of the CDR3: TGTGCCAGCAGCCCTAGCGGAACGAACACCGGGGAGCTGTTTTTT.

This chain uses TRBV10-3 with TRBJ2-1; the match to TRBD1 covers 10 bases. This CDR3 has 14 amino acids. Trimming at V came to 8 bases and at J to 8 bases, leaving 9 bases not matched to a gene. Germline V gene lookup returns CDR1 ENHRY and CDR2 SYGVKD. Written as DNA, the CDR3 is TGTGCCATCCTACCGGGACAGGGGAGCGATGAGCAGTTCTTC. This encodes CAILPGQGSDEQFF.

The rearrangement links TRBV5-1 to TRBJ1-4, with a weak D call TRBD1 (6 bases). The CDR3 runs 17 residues. CDR1 SGHRS and CDR2 YFSETQ come from the germline V gene. V gave up 0 bases and J gave up 0 bases, with 12 bases separating them. The CDR3 sequence is CASSLGPTGTTNEKLFF. The CDR3 DNA sequence: TGCGCCAGCAGCTTGGGTCCTACAGGGACAACTAATGAAAAACTGTTTTTT.

V gene TRBV7-2 combines with J gene TRBJ2-1, with 14 bases lining up with TRBD2. After removal of 5 bases from V and 1 base from J, the junction contained 4 bases not matched to a gene. Looked up from germline, CDR1 is SGHTA and CDR2 is FQGNSA. This CDR3 spans 17 amino acids. The CDR3 protein is CASSQGLAGASYNEQFF. In DNA form, the CDR3 reads TGTGCCAGCAGCCAGGGACTAGCGGGGGCTTCCTACAATGAGCAGTTCTTC. Full variable domain (rest looked up from reference TRBV7-2 and TRBJ2-1): GAGVSQSPSNKVTEKGKDVELRCDPISGHTALYWYRQSLGQGLEFLIYFQGNSAPDKSGLPSDRFSAERTGGSVSTLTIQRTQQEDSAVYLCASSQGLAGASYNEQFFGPGTRLTVL.

V usage is TRBV4-3 and J usage is TRBJ2-7; 8 nucleotides match TRBD2. Germline CDR1 is LGHNA and CDR2 is YSLEER. V shed 1 base, J shed 2 bases, and the junction held 4 bases outside the gene matches. CDR3 length: 15 residues. CDR3 sequence: CASSQAAGVAYEQYF. CDR3 sequence (DNA): TGCGCCAGCAGCCAAGCAGCGGGAGTGGCCTACGAGCAGTACTTC.

In this sample, this clone turned up a few times. The CDR3 sequence: CASSLVPGTEEETQYF. The CDR3 DNA reads as TGTGCCAGCAGTTTAGTCCCGGGGACAGAAGAAGAGACCCAGTACTTC. The chain links TRBV28 to TRBJ2-5, with 7 nucleotides matching TRBD1. Germline values: CDR1 MDHEN, CDR2 SYDVKM. The CDR3 consists of 16 residues. The trim removed 2 bases at V and 3 bases at J, leaving 9 bases unmatched.

This chain links TRBV10-3 with TRBJ1-3, with 7 bases identical to TRBD1. Germline trimming cut 0 bases from V and 6 bases from J; bases unmatched to any gene: 5. CDR1 and CDR2 from the germline V gene are ENHRY and SYGVKD. This CDR3 comprises 15 residues. This chain's CDR3 is CAISESRDRQNTIYF. The CDR3 DNA follows: TGTGCCATCAGTGAGTCGCGGGACAGACAAAACACCATATATTTT.

The V call is TRBV5-6, the J call TRBJ2-3, with 11 bases fitting TRBD2. CDR3 length: 15 amino acids. J gave up 8 bases and V 0 bases, and 5 bases lay outside the gene matches. Germline CDR1 and CDR2: SGHDT and YYEEEE. The CDR3 DNA reads as TGTGCCAGCAGCTTGGGACTAGCGGGAAGAGCTACGCAGTATTTT. Residues: CASSLGLAGRATQYF. Filled out from reference TRBV5-6 and TRBJ2-3, the complete variable domain reads DAGVTQSPTHLIKTRGQQVTLRCSPKSGHDTVSWYQQALGQGPQFIFQYYEEEERQRGNFPDRFSGHQFPNYSSELNVNALLLGDSALYLCASSLGLAGRATQYFGPGTRLTVL.

This clone was recorded only once. V usage is TRBV7-2 and J usage is TRBJ2-7, with 8 bases matching TRBD2. V dropped 5 bases and J dropped 4; count of bases not matched to a gene: 16. Germline V CDR1 and CDR2: SGHTA, FQGNSA. This CDR3 region has 17 residues. For the CDR3, the DNA is TGTGCCAGCAGCCACCAGACTAGCGCCAGAGAGGGATACGAGCAGTACTTC. Amino acid sequence: CASSHQTSAREGYEQYF.

The chain employs TRBV19 and TRBJ1-5; possible D gene TRBD1, 5 bases. V shed 0 bases and J shed 1 base, with 13 bases lying between them. This CDR3 comprises 17 residues. Germline V gene lookup returns CDR1 LNHDA and CDR2 SQIVND (reference sequence). The CDR3 is CASSIDGGGISNQPQHF. CDR3 nucleotides: TGTGCCAGTAGTATAGATGGGGGGGGAATAAGCAATCAGCCCCAGCATTTT.

CDR3 loop: CASSLDGLAGEQYF. The DNA for the CDR3 is TGTGCCAGCAGCTTAGACGGACTAGCCGGCGAGCAGTACTTC. The rearrangement uses TRBV11-3 and TRBJ2-7; 8 positions agree with TRBD2. This CDR3 is built from 14 residues. Germline CDR1 SGHNT, CDR2 YENEEA. The trim removed 0 bases at V and 6 bases at J, leaving 4 bases unmatched.

This chain uses TRBV6-5 with TRBJ2-5; possible D gene TRBD2, 6 bases. This CDR3 contains 14 residues. CDR1 MNHEY and CDR2 SVGAGI come from the germline V gene. V lost 5 bases to trimming and J lost 6 bases, with 16 bases between them. DNA for the CDR3: TGTGCCAGCAGTCCCCGACTAGTGGCACAGACCCAGTACTTC. The encoded protein is CASSPRLVAQTQYF.

The count of this clone is one. The chain recombines TRBV27 with TRBJ1-1; no clear D gene. The CDR3 runs to 12 residues. The V end was cut by 8 bases, the J end by 4 bases, with 11 bases between. Germline CDR1 is MNHEY and CDR2 is SMNVEV (reference sequence). Written as DNA, the CDR3 is TGTGCCAGCCAAGGAGGCGGCACTGAAGCTTTCTTT. Protein sequence: CASQGGGTEAFF.

The CDR3: CAWSLGLAGRETQYF. In nucleotides, the CDR3 is TGTGCCTGGAGTCTCGGACTAGCGGGGAGGGAGACCCAGTACTTC. The chain combines TRBV30 with TRBJ2-5; TRBD2 aligns across 12 bases. CDR3 length equals 15 residues. Germline V lookup: CDR1 GTSNPN, CDR2 SVGIG (reference sequence). After removal of 2 bases from V and 5 bases from J, the junction contained 6 bases not matched to a gene.

The rearrangement links TRBV5-1 to TRBJ1-2; TRBD1 agrees at 7 bases. Per germline, CDR1 SGHRS and CDR2 YFSETQ. V was clipped by 4 bases and J by 6 bases; unmatched bases: 6. The CDR3 runs 13 residues. CDR3 DNA sequence: TGCGCCAGCAGCATTCAGGGGGTTGATGGCTACACCTTC. Translated: CASSIQGVDGYTF.

The chain links TRBV5-5 to TRBJ1-4, with TRBD1 matching over 10 bases. V was clipped by 4 bases and J by 7 bases; unmatched bases: 7. Germline V gene sequence: CDR1 SGHKS, CDR2 YYEKEE (reference sequence). This CDR3 spans 15 amino acids. The CDR3 protein is CASSTPTGGFEKLFF. CDR3 nucleotide sequence: TGTGCCAGCAGCACACCGACAGGGGGCTTTGAAAAACTGTTTTTT.

The chain employs TRBV7-9 and TRBJ2-3; TRBD2 matches 8 bases. V trimming: 3 bases; J trimming: 2 bases; junction bases outside the gene matches: 4. Germline assignment: CDR1 SEHNR and CDR2 FQNEAQ (reference sequence). CDR3 length: 15 residues. In nucleotides, the CDR3 is TGTGCCAGCAGCTTTAGCGGGGACTACACAGATACGCAGTATTTT. Its translation: CASSFSGDYTDTQYF.